The 5 T cell receptor beta chains listed next were all sequenced from one sample in a study of T cell repertoires in cytomegalovirus infection. One entry per CDR3 protein, called by TCRdb with MiXCR from the reads. The table has around 450,000 distinct CDR3 sequences, around 10% seen once. Sequencing was performed on PBMCs. The receptor source for this set is a human donor in good health (CMV status not recorded). Some clones in this sample may be carry-over from other donors' samples.

Comment on this clonotype: A clone one base away is much larger, so this may be a read error. The CDR3 end shows no conserved phenylalanine or tryptophan, and so a read error is likely. The chain links TRBV19 to TRBJ1-4, with D uncertain. Trimming left V 6 bases short and J 0 bases short, with 11 bases between. Germline-derived CDR1 and CDR2 are LNHDA and SQIVND (reference sequence). This CDR3 spans 15 amino acids. CDR3 in DNA: TGTGCCAGTAGGGGGAAGTGGGCAACTAATGAAAAACTGTTTTTA. Translating gives CASRGKWATNEKLFL.

This clonotype was detected only a few times. The chain carries TRBV9 and TRBJ2-7, with 9 bases lining up with TRBD2. CDR1 and CDR2 (germline): SGDLS, YYNGEE. The V and J ends lost 0 bases and 4 bases, in that order; junction bases with no gene match: 2. The CDR3 length is 14 residues. The DNA of the CDR3 is TGTGCCAGCAGCGTAGCTAGCGGGGAGTACGAGCAGTACTTC. This codes for CASSVASGEYEQYF.

This clonotype has a count of ten or more. The chain is built from TRBV11-2 and TRBJ1-3, with no clear D. Germline CDR1 reads SGHAT; CDR2 reads FQNNGV. The CDR3 totals 16 residues. Trimming took off 4 bases at V and 2 bases at J, with 15 bases between the two ends. CDR3 sequence (DNA): TGTGCCAGCAGCTCTATAGGGCGGATGGCTGGAAACACCATATATTTT. Translating it yields CASSSIGRMAGNTIYF.

This clonotype was counted at least ten times. The V gene is TRBV7-2, the J gene TRBJ2-1, with a weak D call TRBD2 (5 bases). The CDR3 contains 15 residues. V was trimmed by 8 bases and J by 2 bases, leaving 16 bases between them. In germline, CDR1 is SGHTA, CDR2 FQGNSA. CDR3 amino acids: CASGASGAAYNEQFF. Here the CDR3 DNA reads TGTGCCAGCGGCGCGAGCGGAGCGGCCTACAATGAGCAGTTCTTC.

This clonotype appeared a few times. The rearrangement uses TRBV2 and TRBJ2-2; TRBD2 aligns across 7 bases. CDR1 SNHLY and CDR2 FYNNEI come from the germline V gene. This CDR3 has 15 amino acids. The J segment lost 6 bases and the V segment lost 2 bases, leaving 6 bases of the junction unmatched. CDR3 nucleotide sequence: TGTGCCAGCAGTGAAAGCGGGATCATCGCCGGGGAGCTGTTTTTT. Translation gives CASSESGIIAGELFF.